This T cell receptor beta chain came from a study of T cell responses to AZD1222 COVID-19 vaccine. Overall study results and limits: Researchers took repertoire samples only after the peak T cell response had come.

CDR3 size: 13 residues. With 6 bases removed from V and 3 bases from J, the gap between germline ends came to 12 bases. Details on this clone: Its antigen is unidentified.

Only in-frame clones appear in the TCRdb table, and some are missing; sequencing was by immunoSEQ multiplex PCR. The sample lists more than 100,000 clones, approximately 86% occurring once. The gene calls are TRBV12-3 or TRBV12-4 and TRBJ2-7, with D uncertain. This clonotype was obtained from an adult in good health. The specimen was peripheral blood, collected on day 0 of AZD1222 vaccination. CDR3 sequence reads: CASSRGRNYEQYF. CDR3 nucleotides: TGTGCCAGCAGCAGAGGACGGAACTACGAGCAGTACTTC.